The source of this TCR beta chain is a study of blood T cells in healthy people across ages. Sample-barcoded 5' priming and a J-beta primer mix drove a second PCR of roughly 7 to 11 cycles. Each CDR3 protein is one row after TCRdb ran MiXCR on the 5' RACE reads. The sample records around 1,900,000 distinct CDR3 sequences, about 39% being singletons. Material: blood. The source of this sequence is a human donor in good health.

CDR3 nucleotide sequence: TGTGCCAGCAGCTTGTTACAGGGGGTCCTGGGGGAGCAGTACTTC. Translating it yields CASSLLQGVLGEQYF. This chain joins TRBV7-9 and TRBJ2-7, with TRBD1 identical over 8 bases. This CDR3 has 15 amino acids. In germline, CDR1 is SEHNR, CDR2 FQNEAQ (reference sequence). Trimming at V came to 3 bases and at J to 7 bases, leaving 11 bases not matched to a gene.